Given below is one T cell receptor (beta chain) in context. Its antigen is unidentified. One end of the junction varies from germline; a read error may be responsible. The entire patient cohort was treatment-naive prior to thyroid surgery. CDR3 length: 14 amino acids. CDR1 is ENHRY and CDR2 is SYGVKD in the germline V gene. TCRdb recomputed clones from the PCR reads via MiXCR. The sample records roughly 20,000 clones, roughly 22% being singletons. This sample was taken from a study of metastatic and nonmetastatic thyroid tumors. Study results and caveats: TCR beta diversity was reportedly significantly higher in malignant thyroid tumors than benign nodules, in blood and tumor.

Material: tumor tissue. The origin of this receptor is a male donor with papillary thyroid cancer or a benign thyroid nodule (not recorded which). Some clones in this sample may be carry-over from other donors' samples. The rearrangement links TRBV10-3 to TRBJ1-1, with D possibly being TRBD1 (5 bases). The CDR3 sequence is CAISLEGMNTDAFF. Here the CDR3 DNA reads TGTGCAATCAGTTTGGAGGGGATGAACACTGACGCTTTCTTT.